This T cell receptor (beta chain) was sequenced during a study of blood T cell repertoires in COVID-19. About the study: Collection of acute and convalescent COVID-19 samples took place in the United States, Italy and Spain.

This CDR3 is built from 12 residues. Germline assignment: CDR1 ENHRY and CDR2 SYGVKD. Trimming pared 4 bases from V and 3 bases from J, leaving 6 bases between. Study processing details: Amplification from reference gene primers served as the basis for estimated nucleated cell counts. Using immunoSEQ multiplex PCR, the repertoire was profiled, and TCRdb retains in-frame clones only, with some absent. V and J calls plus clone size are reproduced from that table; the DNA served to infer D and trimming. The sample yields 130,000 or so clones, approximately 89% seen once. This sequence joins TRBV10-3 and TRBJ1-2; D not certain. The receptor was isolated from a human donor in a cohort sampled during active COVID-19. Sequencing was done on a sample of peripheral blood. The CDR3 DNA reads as TGTGCCATCAGTGGCCGAGACTATGGCTACACCTTC. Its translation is CAISGRDYGYTF.